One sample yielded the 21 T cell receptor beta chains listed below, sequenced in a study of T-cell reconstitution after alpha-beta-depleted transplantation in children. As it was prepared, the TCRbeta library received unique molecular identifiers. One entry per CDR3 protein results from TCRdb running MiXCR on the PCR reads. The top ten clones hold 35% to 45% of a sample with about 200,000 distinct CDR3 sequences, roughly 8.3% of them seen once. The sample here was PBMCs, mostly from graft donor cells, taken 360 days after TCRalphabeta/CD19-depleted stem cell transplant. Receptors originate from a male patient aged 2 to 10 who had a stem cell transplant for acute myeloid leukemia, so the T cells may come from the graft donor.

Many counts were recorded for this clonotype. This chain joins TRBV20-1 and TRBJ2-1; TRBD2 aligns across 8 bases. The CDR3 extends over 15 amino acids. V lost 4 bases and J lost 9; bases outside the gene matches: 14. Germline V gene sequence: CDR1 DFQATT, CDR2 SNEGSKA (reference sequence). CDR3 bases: TGCAGTGCTATCTCCCCGGGGGGGCATATGTTTGAGCAGTTCTTC. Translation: CSAISPGGHMFEQFF.

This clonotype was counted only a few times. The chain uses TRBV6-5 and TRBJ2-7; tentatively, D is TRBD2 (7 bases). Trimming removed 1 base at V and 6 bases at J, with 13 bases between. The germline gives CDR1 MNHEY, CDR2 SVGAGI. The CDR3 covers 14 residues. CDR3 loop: CASSYFGGLSEQYF. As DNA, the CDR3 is TGTGCCAGCAGTTACTTCGGGGGGCTGAGCGAGCAGTACTTC.

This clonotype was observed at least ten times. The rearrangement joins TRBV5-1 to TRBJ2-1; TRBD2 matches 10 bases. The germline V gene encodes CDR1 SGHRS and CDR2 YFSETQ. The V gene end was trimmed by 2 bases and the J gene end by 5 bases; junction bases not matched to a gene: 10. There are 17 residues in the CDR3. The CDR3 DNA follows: TGCGCCAGCAGCTTTGGGGTCGGACTAGCGGACGACAATGAGCAGTTCTTC. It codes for CASSFGVGLADDNEQFF.

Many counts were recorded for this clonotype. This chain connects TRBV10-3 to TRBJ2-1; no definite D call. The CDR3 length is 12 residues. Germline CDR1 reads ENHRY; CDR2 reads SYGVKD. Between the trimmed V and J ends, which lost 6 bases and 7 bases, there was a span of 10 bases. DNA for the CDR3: TGTGCCATCAGCCCGACCCTTAATGAGCAGTTCTTC. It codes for CAISPTLNEQFF.

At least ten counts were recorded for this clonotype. CDR3 protein: CASGSRDRGLYVETYNEQFF. Written as DNA, the CDR3 is TGTGCCAGCGGATCCCGGGACAGGGGATTGTACGTCGAGACCTACAATGAGCAGTTCTTC. V and J are TRBV12-3 or TRBV12-4 and TRBJ2-1, with TRBD1 matching 10 bases. Unmatched junction bases numbered 21, after V lost 8 bases and J lost 2 bases. This CDR3 contains 20 residues.

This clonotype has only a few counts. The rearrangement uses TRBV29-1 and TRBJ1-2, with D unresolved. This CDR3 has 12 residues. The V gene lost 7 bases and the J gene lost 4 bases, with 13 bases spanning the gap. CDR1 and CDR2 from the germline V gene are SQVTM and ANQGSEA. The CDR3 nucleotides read TGCAGCGGCCGTTCGAAGGTCTATGGCTACACCTTC. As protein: CSGRSKVYGYTF.

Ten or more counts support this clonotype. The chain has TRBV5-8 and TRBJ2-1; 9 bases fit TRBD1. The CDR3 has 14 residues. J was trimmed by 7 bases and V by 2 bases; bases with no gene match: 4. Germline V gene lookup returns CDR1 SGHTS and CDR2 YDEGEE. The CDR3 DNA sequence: TGTGCCAGCAGCTTCGGGACAGGGTTTAATGAGCAGTTCTTC. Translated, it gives CASSFGTGFNEQFF.

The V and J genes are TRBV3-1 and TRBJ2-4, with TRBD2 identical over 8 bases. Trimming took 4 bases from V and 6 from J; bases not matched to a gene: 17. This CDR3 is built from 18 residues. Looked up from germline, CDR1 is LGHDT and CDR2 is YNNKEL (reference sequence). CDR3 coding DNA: TGTGCCAGCAGCCCCAAAGGCGGTACAGGCACTAGCGGAAACATTCAGTACTTC. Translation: CASSPKGGTGTSGNIQYF.

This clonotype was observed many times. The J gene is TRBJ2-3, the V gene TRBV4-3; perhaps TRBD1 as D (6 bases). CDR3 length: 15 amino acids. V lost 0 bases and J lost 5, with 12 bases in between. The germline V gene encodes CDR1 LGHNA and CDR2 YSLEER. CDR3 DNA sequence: TGCGCCAGCAGCCAAGATCGGCAGGGGAAAGATACGCAGTATTTT. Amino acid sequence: CASSQDRQGKDTQYF.

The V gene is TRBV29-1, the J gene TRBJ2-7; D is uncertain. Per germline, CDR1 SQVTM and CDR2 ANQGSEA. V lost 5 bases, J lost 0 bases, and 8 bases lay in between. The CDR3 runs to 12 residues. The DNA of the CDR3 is TGCAGCGTTTACGACGACTCCTACGAGCAGTACTTC. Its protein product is CSVYDDSYEQYF.

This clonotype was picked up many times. The CDR3 nucleotides are TGTGCCAGCAGTTTGAACCGGGTGAACACTGAAGCTTTCTTT. It specifies CASSLNRVNTEAFF. The chain is built from TRBV12-3 or TRBV12-4 and TRBJ1-1; no definite D call. The CDR3 has 14 residues. Between the trimmed V and J ends, which lost 3 bases and 0 bases, there was a span of 8 bases.

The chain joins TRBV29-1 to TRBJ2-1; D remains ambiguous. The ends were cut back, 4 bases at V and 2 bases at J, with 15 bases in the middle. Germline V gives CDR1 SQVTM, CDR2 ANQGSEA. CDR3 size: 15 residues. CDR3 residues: CSVAAVHETYNEQFF. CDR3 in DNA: TGCAGCGTTGCGGCTGTTCATGAAACCTACAATGAGCAGTTCTTC.

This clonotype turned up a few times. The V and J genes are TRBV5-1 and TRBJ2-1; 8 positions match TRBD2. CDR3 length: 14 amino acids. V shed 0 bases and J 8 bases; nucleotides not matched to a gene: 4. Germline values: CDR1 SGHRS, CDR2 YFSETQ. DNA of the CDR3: TGCGCCAGCAGCTTGGTCCCGGGAGGGCATGAGCAGTTCTTC. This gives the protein CASSLVPGGHEQFF. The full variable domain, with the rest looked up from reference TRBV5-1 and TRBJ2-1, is KAGVTQTPRYLIKTRGQQVTLSCSPISGHRSVSWYQQTPGQGLQFLFEYFSETQRNKGNFPGRFSGRQFSNSRSEMNVSTLELGDSALYLCASSLVPGGHEQFFGPGTRLTVL.

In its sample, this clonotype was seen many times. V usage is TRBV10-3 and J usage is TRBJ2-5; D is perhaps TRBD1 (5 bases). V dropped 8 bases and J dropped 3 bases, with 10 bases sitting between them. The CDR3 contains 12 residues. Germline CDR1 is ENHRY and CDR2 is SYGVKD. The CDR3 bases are TGTGCCATCGGTCAGGACAAAGAGACCCAGTACTTC. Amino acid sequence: CAIGQDKETQYF.

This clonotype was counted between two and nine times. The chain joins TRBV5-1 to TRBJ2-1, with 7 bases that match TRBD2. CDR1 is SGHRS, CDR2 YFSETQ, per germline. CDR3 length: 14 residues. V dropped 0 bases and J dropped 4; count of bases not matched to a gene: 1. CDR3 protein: CASSLEGLYNEQFF. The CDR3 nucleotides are TGCGCCAGCAGCTTGGAGGGACTATACAATGAGCAGTTCTTC.

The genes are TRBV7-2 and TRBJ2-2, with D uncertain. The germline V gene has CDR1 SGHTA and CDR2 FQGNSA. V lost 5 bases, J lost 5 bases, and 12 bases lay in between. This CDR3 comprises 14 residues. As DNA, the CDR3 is TGTGCCAGCAGCCTCCCCGGTACAACCGGGGAGCTGTTTTTT. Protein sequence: CASSLPGTTGELFF.

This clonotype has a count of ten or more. This chain's CDR3 is CSARDDRGFSYEQYV. CDR3 sequence (DNA): TGCAGTGCTAGAGATGACAGGGGGTTTTCCTACGAGCAGTACGTC. The chain employs TRBV20-1 and TRBJ2-7; 9 bases map to TRBD1. The length of the CDR3 is 15 residues. Germline V gene data show CDR1 as DFQATT and CDR2 as SNEGSKA (reference sequence). V lost 0 bases and J lost 1; bases outside the gene matches: 4.

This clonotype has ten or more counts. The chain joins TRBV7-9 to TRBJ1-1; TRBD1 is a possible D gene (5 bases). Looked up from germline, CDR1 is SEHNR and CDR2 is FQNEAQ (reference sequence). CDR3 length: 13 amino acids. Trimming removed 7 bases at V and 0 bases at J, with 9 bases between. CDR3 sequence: CASTGTVNTEAFF. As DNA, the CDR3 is TGTGCCAGCACCGGGACGGTGAACACTGAAGCTTTCTTT.

The CDR3 is CASRGTGGYNEQFF. The CDR3 DNA is TGTGCCAGTAGGGGGACAGGGGGCTACAATGAGCAGTTCTTC. The rearrangement links TRBV19 to TRBJ2-1; 11 nucleotides match TRBD1. The CDR3 spans 14 residues. Germline V gene sequence: CDR1 LNHDA, CDR2 SQIVND (reference sequence). Germline trimming cut 6 bases from V and 3 bases from J; bases unmatched to any gene: 1. Filled out from reference TRBV19 and TRBJ2-1, the complete variable domain reads DGGITQSPKYLFRKEGQNVTLSCEQNLNHDAMYWYRQDPGQGLRLIYYSQIVNDFQKGDIAEGYSVSREKKESFPLTVTSAQKNPTAFYLCASRGTGGYNEQFFGPGTRLTVL.

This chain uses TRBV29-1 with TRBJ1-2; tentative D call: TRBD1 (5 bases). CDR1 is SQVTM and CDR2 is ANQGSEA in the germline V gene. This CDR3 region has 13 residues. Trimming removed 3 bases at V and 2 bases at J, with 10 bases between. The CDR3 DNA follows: TGCAGCGTTGACCCACAGGAAAACTATGGCTACACCTTC. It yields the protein CSVDPQENYGYTF.

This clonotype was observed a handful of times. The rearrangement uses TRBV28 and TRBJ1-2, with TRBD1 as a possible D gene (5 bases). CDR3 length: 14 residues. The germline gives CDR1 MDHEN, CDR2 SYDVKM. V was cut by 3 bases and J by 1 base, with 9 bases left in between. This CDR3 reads CASSFTGINYGYTF. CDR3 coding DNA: TGTGCCAGCAGTTTCACAGGCATTAACTATGGCTACACCTTC.